What follows are 15 T cell receptor beta chains derived from one specimen sequenced in a study of beta chain features in type 1 diabetes. Expressed TCRB transcripts were sequenced after all isolated RNA was converted to cDNA. The repertoire was sequenced with immunoSEQ multiplex PCR; TCRdb's copy has only in-frame clones and lacks some. Of about 360,000 clones in the sample, roughly 13% were seen once. The sequencing input was naive CD4+ T cells from blood. These receptor sequences come from a man aged 18 to 30 in good health.

Concerning this clone: Other DNA sequences in this sample translate to the same CDR3. The rearrangement links TRBV29-1 to TRBJ1-1; the match to TRBD1 covers 9 bases. In germline, CDR1 is SQVTM, CDR2 ANQGSEA. This CDR3 is 13 amino acids long. After removal of 5 bases from V and 2 bases from J, the junction contained 3 bases not matched to a gene. CDR3 in amino acids: CSVRTGANTEAFF. The CDR3 nucleotides read TGCAGCGTTCGGACAGGGGCAAACACTGAAGCTTTCTTT.

The chain recombines TRBV6-5 with TRBJ2-4; 8 bases fit TRBD1. After removal of 2 bases from V and 0 bases from J, the junction contained 0 bases not matched to a gene. The CDR3 spans 15 residues. Per the germline V gene, CDR1 is MNHEY and CDR2 is SVGAGI. The DNA for the CDR3 is TGTGCCAGCAGTTACCAGGGGGCAGCCAAAAACATTCAGTACTTC. Protein: CASSYQGAAKNIQYF.

This clone was seen a handful of times. CDR3 protein: CASSLRTSGGQETQYF. The CDR3 DNA sequence: TGTGCCAGCAGCTTACGGACTAGCGGGGGCCAAGAGACCCAGTACTTC. The chain employs TRBV11-2 and TRBJ2-5; 13 bases are a match to TRBD2. Germline V lookup: CDR1 SGHAT, CDR2 FQNNGV. V shed 2 bases and J 1 base; nucleotides not matched to a gene: 1. This CDR3 has 16 residues.

In this sample, this clone turned up a few times. The rearrangement uses TRBV27 and TRBJ1-1; unclear D gene. V was shortened by 4 bases and J by 10 bases, with 13 bases between the two germline ends. Per germline, CDR1 MNHEY and CDR2 SMNVEV (reference sequence). The CDR3 sequence is 12 residues long. CDR3 residues: CASSSGDLGAFF. CDR3 in DNA: TGTGCCAGCAGTTCCGGGGATTTGGGAGCTTTCTTT.

The V and J genes are TRBV6-4 and TRBJ1-1; 10 bases agree with TRBD1. The V segment lost 6 bases and the J segment 6 bases; nucleotides outside the gene matches: 4. The CDR3 is 13 residues long. Germline V CDR1 and CDR2: MRHNA, SNTAGT. The CDR3 reads CASRGQGISEAFF. In nucleotides, the CDR3 is TGTGCCAGCAGGGGACAGGGGATATCTGAAGCTTTCTTT.

This chain joins TRBV4-3 and TRBJ1-5, with TRBD1 identical over 7 bases. CDR1 is LGHNA and CDR2 is YSLEER in the germline V gene. The CDR3 is made up of 14 amino acids. Trimming at V came to 6 bases and at J to 1 base, leaving 3 bases not matched to a gene. Here the CDR3 reads CASRQGRSNQPQHF. In DNA form, the CDR3 reads TGCGCCAGCAGACAGGGGAGAAGCAATCAGCCCCAGCATTTT.

The rearrangement uses TRBV7-9 and TRBJ1-2, with TRBD1 identical over 8 bases. The CDR3 is made up of 12 amino acids. Germline CDR1 is SEHNR and CDR2 is FQNEAQ (reference sequence). Trimming cost V 5 bases and J 10 bases; bases outside gene matches: 6. CDR3 DNA sequence: TGTGCCAGCAGCCGTGACAGGGGTCTCTACACCTTC. This translates into CASSRDRGLYTF.

DNA of the CDR3: TGTGCCATCAGTGGAGGAAACAGGGAAAATGAGCAGTTCTTC. Translating it yields CAISGGNRENEQFF. The chain is built from TRBV10-3 and TRBJ2-1; D might be TRBD1 (6 bases). Deletions cut 4 bases from V and 7 bases from J, with 14 bases between. There are 14 residues in the CDR3. In germline, CDR1 is ENHRY, CDR2 SYGVKD.

This clone was counted between two and nine times. The chain has TRBV5-1 and TRBJ2-7; D unresolved. This CDR3 is built from 13 residues. The V end lost 0 bases, the J end lost 6 bases, and 10 bases lay between the germline ends. Per germline, CDR1 SGHRS and CDR2 YFSETQ. CDR3 sequence: CASSLAFFSEQYF. The CDR3, as DNA: TGCGCCAGCAGCTTGGCCTTTTTCAGCGAGCAGTACTTC.

V and J are TRBV30 and TRBJ2-2; no reliable D call. V gave up 3 bases and J gave up 11 bases, with 19 bases separating them. CDR1 is GTSNPN and CDR2 is SVGIG in the germline V gene (reference sequence). The CDR3 has 14 residues. The CDR3 reads CAWRAYTAGGELFF. CDR3 nucleotides: TGTGCCTGGAGAGCCTACACTGCCGGCGGTGAGCTGTTTTTT. The full variable domain, its missing parts supplied by reference TRBV30 and TRBJ2-2, is SQTIHQWPATLVQPVGSPLSLECTVEGTSNPNLYWYRQAAGRGLQLLFYSVGIGQISSEVPQNLSASRPQDRQFILSSKKLLLSDSGFYLCAWRAYTAGGELFFGEGSRLTVL.

This clone has a handful of counts. The chain has TRBV5-1 and TRBJ2-2, with TRBD2 identical over 11 bases. This CDR3 is built from 16 residues. Germline V gene lookup returns CDR1 SGHRS and CDR2 YFSETQ. Trimming removed 2 bases from V and 3 bases from J; junction bases left unmatched: 3. This CDR3 reads CASSFGTSGYTGELFF. CDR3 coding DNA: TGCGCCAGCAGCTTCGGGACTAGCGGCTACACCGGGGAGCTGTTTTTT.

This clone has more than one count but fewer than ten. This chain joins TRBV7-2 and TRBJ2-3; 7 bases match TRBD2. This CDR3 is 16 amino acids long. The J segment lost 5 bases and the V segment lost 5 bases, leaving 13 bases of the junction unmatched. The germline V gene has CDR1 SGHTA and CDR2 FQGNSA. The CDR3 protein is CASSPLPGGGGDTQYF. The DNA of the CDR3 is TGTGCCAGCAGCCCCCTCCCGGGCGGGGGAGGAGATACGCAGTATTTT.

As for this clone: This same CDR3 is encoded by further DNA sequences in the sample. This chain joins TRBV30 and TRBJ1-2, with a weak D call TRBD1 (5 bases). From germline, CDR1 is GTSNPN and CDR2 SVGIG (reference sequence). Trimming stripped 2 bases from V and 2 bases from J, with 9 bases between. CDR3 length: 13 residues. In nucleotides, the CDR3 is TGTGCCTGGAGTCCTCAGGGAAACTATGGCTACACCTTC. Its protein product is CAWSPQGNYGYTF.

Only a few counts were recorded for this clone. The CDR3 loop is CASSLASGEWNEQFF. The CDR3 region has the DNA TGTGCCAGCAGCTTGGCTAGCGGCGAATGGAATGAGCAGTTCTTC. The chain couples TRBV7-2 to TRBJ2-1, with 7 positions matching TRBD2. The CDR3 contains 15 residues. Germline values: CDR1 SGHTA, CDR2 FQGNSA. Trimming cost V 3 bases and J 7 bases; bases outside gene matches: 9.

The rearrangement links TRBV28 to TRBJ2-3, with D possibly being TRBD2 (5 bases). The V end lost 5 bases, the J end lost 0 bases, and 21 bases lay between the germline ends. CDR1 and CDR2 (germline): MDHEN, SYDVKM. The CDR3 spans 18 residues. The CDR3 DNA reads TGTGCCAGCAGTCCTTTCCGCGGAGGCCGCTCTAGCACAGATACGCAGTATTTT. It codes for CASSPFRGGRSSTDTQYF.